The 9 T cell receptor beta chains presented below share a single source sample, sequenced in a study of spatial heterogeneity in lung cancer. Documented time point: sample taken at primary tumor resection. TCRdb reprocessed the 5' RACE reads via MiXCR and lists one record per CDR3 protein. The data hold over 50,000 distinct CDR3 sequences, with under 7.5% observed a single time. Sample: PBMCs, taken at surgery. These receptors were obtained from a female donor with early-stage non-small cell lung cancer.

This clonotype was counted only a few times. CDR3 in DNA: TGTGCCAGCAGTGCCCTCGACAGGGCAATCTTCCAAAATTCACCCCTCCACTTT. This translates into CASSALDRAIFQNSPLHF. The chain joins TRBV6-1 to TRBJ1-6, with 7 bases fitting TRBD1. V lost 4 bases to trimming and J lost 7 bases; unmatched junction nucleotides: 16. In germline, CDR1 is MNHNS, CDR2 SASEGT. This CDR3 contains 18 residues.

This clonotype appeared many times. This chain's CDR3 is CSARGPVVYTEAFF. The CDR3 nucleotides are TGCAGTGCTAGAGGTCCAGTGGTGTACACTGAAGCTTTCTTT. J is TRBJ1-1 and V is TRBV20-1; D gene uncertain. Germline CDR1 is DFQATT and CDR2 is SNEGSKA (reference sequence). The V end lost 1 base, the J end lost 3 bases, and 12 bases lay between the germline ends. The CDR3 is 14 residues long.

This clonotype has a single count. The chain has TRBV2 and TRBJ2-7; 7 bases line up with TRBD1. Germline CDR1 and CDR2: SNHLY and FYNNEI. This CDR3 has 14 amino acids. The J segment lost 2 bases and the V segment lost 4 bases, leaving 5 bases of the junction unmatched. The CDR3: CASSVNRGTYEQYF. The CDR3 nucleotides are TGTGCCAGCAGTGTGAACAGGGGAACCTACGAGCAGTACTTC.

The genes are TRBV7-9 and TRBJ2-3, with 8 bases identical to TRBD2. CDR3 length: 18 amino acids. J lost 5 bases, V lost 1 base, and 14 bases had no gene match. CDR1 is SEHNR, CDR2 FQNEAQ, per germline (reference sequence). The CDR3 DNA reads TGTGCCAGCAGCTTAGATCGACTCCAGCGGGAGTGGGTAGATACGCAGTATTTT. Translation gives CASSLDRLQREWVDTQYF.

This clonotype was counted a few times. This chain uses TRBV5-6 with TRBJ1-2; maybe TRBD1 (6 bases). The CDR3 covers 16 residues. V lost 0 bases to trimming and J lost 2 bases, with 14 bases between them. Germline CDR1 is SGHDT and CDR2 is YYEEEE. CDR3 in DNA: TGTGCCAGCAGCTTGGACCACAGGGAGAGGAACTATGGCTACACCTTC. Amino acids: CASSLDHRERNYGYTF. Filled out from reference TRBV5-6 and TRBJ1-2, the complete variable domain reads DAGVTQSPTHLIKTRGQQVTLRCSPKSGHDTVSWYQQALGQGPQFIFQYYEEEERQRGNFPDRFSGHQFPNYSSELNVNALLLGDSALYLCASSLDHRERNYGYTFGSGTRLTVV.

In this sample, this clonotype turned up many times. The V gene is TRBV20-1, the J gene TRBJ1-1; TRBD1 aligns across 7 bases. CDR3 length equals 11 residues. V lost 6 bases, J lost 4 bases, and 2 bases stayed unmatched. Germline CDR1 is DFQATT and CDR2 is SNEGSKA (reference sequence). Here the CDR3 DNA reads TGCAGTGCCTCAGGGGGCACTGAAGCTTTCTTT. Its translation is CSASGGTEAFF.

The chain couples TRBV5-6 to TRBJ1-1; 8 bases map to TRBD1. CDR3 length: 14 amino acids. Germline V CDR1 and CDR2: SGHDT, YYEEEE. V shed 3 bases, J shed 4 bases, and the junction held 5 bases outside the gene matches. The CDR3 sequence: CASSSRQGRTEAFF. DNA of the CDR3: TGTGCCAGCAGCTCCCGACAGGGGCGCACTGAAGCTTTCTTT.

This clonotype was observed many times. The chain has TRBV2 and TRBJ2-2; no clear D gene. The germline V gene has CDR1 SNHLY and CDR2 FYNNEI. This CDR3 region has 15 residues. Trimming took 5 bases from V and 8 from J, leaving 18 bases between them. The CDR3 sequence is CASSPRLTPSGELFF. DNA of the CDR3: TGTGCCAGCAGTCCCCGTCTTACGCCGTCGGGGGAGCTGTTTTTT.

This clonotype was counted at least ten times. This chain links TRBV29-1 with TRBJ2-1; D call uncertain. CDR3 size: 16 residues. Deletions cut 2 bases from V and 0 bases from J, with 14 bases between. Germline values: CDR1 SQVTM, CDR2 ANQGSEA. The CDR3 reads CSVETMDVSSYNEQFF. As DNA, the CDR3 is TGCAGCGTTGAAACTATGGACGTTAGCTCCTACAATGAGCAGTTCTTC.